This T cell receptor beta chain was sequenced in a study of tumor-infiltrating lymphocytes in primary liver carcinoma. Across the whole study: Samples yielded about 3.65 to 7.5 million productive TCRbeta reads, similar across tissue types.

Investigators took RNA and DNA out together from about 20-30 mg of unsorted bulk tissue. Through surgical resection, the patients' primary liver carcinoma was treated. No patient had received treatment, and all had chronic HBV infection. The study, taken as a whole, reports: In tumor-adjacent and tumor-blood pairs, overlap was lower than in tumor region pairs.

This clonotype was seen once. Its specificity is not known. One junction end does not reproduce the germline sequence, and a read error may be involved. Starting from 500 ng of total RNA, TCR beta cDNA was produced with a primer in the constant region. Three rounds of nested multiplex PCR with slightly modified ARM-PCR produced TCR beta libraries. TCRdb re-analysed the multiplex PCR reads in MiXCR, keeping a single row per CDR3 protein. The sample has 95,000 to 150,000 distinct CDR3 sequences, 55% to 65% seen once; the top ten hold approximately 9.9%. This clonotype was sampled from a woman aged 60-70 years with primary liver carcinoma and hepatitis B virus infection. The sample taken for sequencing was liver tumor tissue from sampling region 1. Specified subset: tumor region T1, superior pole.

CDR3 sequence (DNA): TGCGCCAGCAGTGTCGGGGGCACTGAAACTTTCTTT. Translated, it gives CASSVGGTETFF. V usage is TRBV10-2 and J usage is TRBJ1-1; D is possibly TRBD1 (6 bases). CDR3 length: 12 residues. The germline CDR1 and CDR2 sequences are WSHSY and SAAADI.